Presented here are 2 T cell receptor beta chains from one specimen sequenced in a study of blood T cell repertoires in COVID-19. Repertoires were generated with immunoSEQ multiplex PCR, while TCRdb's copy carries only in-frame clones and drops some. The sample has approximately 300,000 clones, roughly 90% seen once. The specimen sequenced was peripheral blood. The source of these receptors is a woman under 40 with COVID-19, enrolled during active disease.

This chain links TRBV27 with TRBJ2-4, with D possibly TRBD1 on 6 matching bases. CDR1 and CDR2 from the germline V gene are MNHEY and SMNVEV (reference sequence). This CDR3 region has 13 residues. V lost 5 bases, J lost 7 bases, and 12 bases lay in between. The DNA of the CDR3 is TGTGCCAGCAGTCTTAGGCAGGGGAACATTCAGTACTTC. This codes for CASSLRQGNIQYF.

This clone was seen only a few times. CDR3 nucleotides: TGTGCCAGCGGGACAGGGGGCGTGAACACCATATATTTT. It yields the protein CASGTGGVNTIYF. The genes are TRBV27 and TRBJ1-3, with 12 bases fitting TRBD1. The germline V gene encodes CDR1 MNHEY and CDR2 SMNVEV (reference sequence). V shed 8 bases, J shed 7 bases, and the junction held 3 bases outside the gene matches. The CDR3 contains 13 residues.